This T cell receptor (beta chain) was captured in a study of CD8+ T cells in alopecia areata. Points on this clone: Antigen: not known.

Study results and caveats: Among patients, TCR sharing was less clear than in mice, a difference possibly due in part to HLA diversity in the patient population. Especially in alopecia totalis/universalis, lesional scalp showed greater clonality than normal scalp did.

Trimming removed 4 bases from V and 7 bases from J, with 15 bases in between. CDR1 is SGHDT and CDR2 is YYEEEE in the germline V gene. This CDR3 contains 13 residues. Extracted RNA was reverse transcribed into cDNA, the sequencing template. The protocol was immunoSEQ multiplex PCR, while the TCRdb copy is restricted to in-frame clones and leaves out a portion. The sample has about 200,000 clones; about 61% are singletons. Both CD4+ and CD8+ T cells were separated by sorting PBMCs. This sequence was found in a human donor in good health. The chain combines TRBV5-6 with TRBJ2-7; possibly TRBD2 for D (5 bases). Material for sequencing was CD8+ T cells sorted from blood. CDR3 residues: CASSRAPQREQYF. CDR3 bases: TGTGCCAGCAGCCGGGCCCCCCAGCGGGAGCAGTACTTC.